Listed below are T cell receptor beta chains from one sample, sequenced in a study of T cells after yellow fever vaccination. One entry per CDR3 protein results from TCRdb running MiXCR on the 5' RACE reads. This sample has over 150,000 distinct CDR3 sequences; about 6% occur once, and the top ten carry 2.9%. The sample consisted of CD4+ T cells sorted from PBMCs, taken on the day of the first yellow fever vaccination. The receptor source for this set is a man aged 18-30 years who received the YFV17D yellow fever vaccine. Both conserved end residues are part of each CDR3.

TRBJ2-7 TRBV7-2 CASSLGGGAYEQYF
TRBJ2-3 TRBV24-1 CATSGHTEADTQYF
TRBJ2-2 TRBV20-1 CSASSPRGPGELFF
TRBJ2-1 TRBV7-2 CASSFGLAGGYNEQFF
TRBJ1-1 TRBV4-2 CASSRNRGWTEAFF
TRBJ1-1 TRBV7-9 CAGRQGNTEAFF
TRBJ1-1 TRBV9 CASSRDPNSEAFF
TRBJ2-1 TRBV4-3 CASSQRRPRNEQFF
TRBJ1-1 TRBV20-1 CSARGVANTEAFF
TRBJ1-1 TRBV7-9 CASSLEGSTEAFF
TRBJ2-1 TRBV4-2 CASSQDDGSYNEQFF
TRBJ1-6 TRBV18 CASSPLGRGNSPLHF
TRBJ2-5 TRBV2 CASGLIGEMETQYF
TRBJ1-1 TRBV27 CASSSDSWGPRRAFF
TRBJ1-4 TRBV14 CASSQLYEQGSGEKLFF
TRBJ1-2 TRBV12-3/TRBV12-4 CASSFSQGAHGYTF
TRBJ2-5 TRBV15 CATSRDTVETQYF
TRBJ2-3 TRBV29-1 CSVEDPRRSDTQYF
TRBJ2-5 TRBV25-1 CASSAATPQETQYF
TRBJ2-3 TRBV6-6 CASRPSVDTQYF
TRBJ2-5 TRBV20-1 CSARDKETQYF
TRBJ2-1 TRBV6-5 CASSYWGGANEQFF
TRBJ2-2 TRBV7-8 CASRARLGRGNTGELFF
TRBJ2-2 TRBV12-3/TRBV12-4 CASRGQAGGTNTGELFF
TRBJ2-3 TRBV4-3 CASSPARERSTDTQYF
TRBJ2-7 TRBV7-8 CASSLVRNSYEQYF
TRBJ1-2 TRBV5-6 CASRKQGNYGYTF
TRBJ2-5 TRBV18 CASSPRQATGAETQYF
TRBJ1-2 TRBV12-3/TRBV12-4 CASSSGRDTYGYTF
TRBJ1-5 TRBV12-3/TRBV12-4 CASSFPGQPQHF
TRBJ2-4 TRBV6-1 CASSGQTKNIQYF
TRBJ1-1 TRBV7-2 CASSLAGRNTEAFF
TRBJ2-3 TRBV14 CASSQALLASDTQYF